Given below is one TCR beta chain in context. Its target is not known. The data derive from a study of T cell repertoires in ileal Crohn's disease. Study-wide points: All patients with clonality above 26.8% had endoscopic recurrence.

Germline assignment: CDR1 MNHEY and CDR2 SMNVEV (reference sequence). Trimming cost V 0 bases and J 3 bases, with 11 bases left between them. The CDR3 sequence is 15 residues long. Described time point: neoterminal ileum biopsy at postoperative endoscopy, about 6 months after surgery. Adults with ileal or ileocolonic Crohn's disease and an indication for resection were eligible. Assay: immunoSEQ multiplex PCR; the TCRdb copy retains only in-frame clones and omits some. The table lists about 62,000 clones, roughly nine tenths of them singletons. This TCR came from an adult with Crohn's disease. The chain has TRBV27 and TRBJ1-1, with no clear D. The sequencing input was ileal tissue. The CDR3 region has the DNA TGTGCCAGCAGTTTATCGATTCTATACGACACTGAAGCTTTCTTT. Translation gives CASSLSILYDTEAFF.